The present T cell receptor (beta chain) was sequenced within a study of beta chain features in type 1 diabetes. Study conclusions and caveats: The study found fewer insertions and more deletions at VDJ junctions in type 1 diabetes patients.

The length of the CDR3 is 12 residues. Germline V lookup: CDR1 SGHNT, CDR2 YYREEE (reference sequence). Trimming left V 0 bases short and J 4 bases short, with 4 bases between. Points on this clone: Its antigen remains unknown. Other DNA sequences in this specimen translate into the identical CDR3.

What was sequenced were expressed TCRB transcripts, since all of the isolated RNA had been reverse transcribed. An average approximately 3.5 million reads came from naive, central memory and regulatory T cell samples. Clones were sequenced by immunoSEQ multiplex PCR, and TCRdb holds only the in-frame ones, with some missing. The sample includes fewer than 650,000 clones, 15% of them seen just once. Sequenced input: naive CD4+ T cells from blood. The clonotype was recovered from a man aged 18 to 29 in good health. This chain links TRBV5-4 with TRBJ2-5; D gene unclear. The CDR3 nucleotides are TGTGCCAGCAGCTTGGTAGGAGAGACCCAGTACTTC. Translated, it gives CASSLVGETQYF.